Included here is one TCR beta chain sequence, with context. The antigen it binds to is not known. No base-level quality is on record; no much larger clone is a single base apart. The immunoSEQ Assay was used to sequence TCRbeta CDR3 regions. After extraction, genomic DNA underwent amplification by bias-controlled multiplex PCR, followed by high-throughput sequencing. The published analysis was carried out like this. Collapsing and filtering of sequences were performed to quantify the absolute abundance of each unique TCRbeta CDR3 region. Usable DNA was measured by amplifying reference genes present in all nucleated cells, and TCRbeta template counts were normalized to that usable DNA to estimate T cell fraction. Repertoire TCRs were annotated as SARS-CoV-2-specific when V gene, CDR3 amino acid sequence and J gene were exactly matched to a known reactive TCR set. MIRA supplied the reference SARS-CoV-2 TCR set, which was filtered for enrichment in COVID-19-positive ImmuneCODE repertoires so that public or cross-reactive TCRs were removed. Using the MIRA antigens, annotated TCRs were further analysed by specific ORF or by position within an ORF. Breadth was defined as annotated unique rearrangements over total unique productive rearrangements; depth was the summed frequency of those rearrangements. Group comparisons of TCR breadth used two-sided Wilcoxon rank-sum tests. TCRdb re-hosts the immuneACCESS table, in-frame sequences only. Its copies lack some clones; in the studies checked, an unresolved V gene accounts for under half of them, and the cause for the rest is not known. V, J and clone size reflect that table, while D and trimming were determined from the DNA. The sample has roughly 500,000 clones on record, approximately 90% of them singletons. The biggest ten clones account for 9.5% to 15% of the sample.

Reading the label with the study, this specimen's treatment or condition is: 19 received Ad26.COV2.S at low or high dose, single or two shots; 5 received placebo; per-sample allocation not given. Repertoires of vaccine and placebo recipients were sequenced from samples taken on day 63 after the first injection. Between 29 July and 7 August 2020, Cohort 1b enrolled 20 to 30 adults aged 18-55 years at one site in Boston, USA. Ad26.COV2.S consisted of a replication-incompetent adenovirus type 26 vector by which a prefusion-stabilized SARS-CoV-2 spike protein from the original Wuhan strain was expressed. Including the terminal cysteine and phenylalanine, the CDR3 comprises 15 residues. Kept here is only the CDR3 DNA, which spans 45 bases and is read in frame from base 1. Looking up the germline V gene yields CDR1 MNHEY and CDR2 SVGAGI. At the junction V is shortened by 10 bases and J by 4 bases, with 19 bases in between.

This entry comes from a study of Ad26.COV2.S vaccination and SARS-CoV-2 variants (dated by TCRdb to 2020 to 2023). With regard to the full study: Vaccine-arm donors were drawn from COV1001, a multicentre, randomized, double-blind, placebo-controlled phase I-IIa trial of Ad26.COV2.S in healthy adults. Ad26.COV2.S was given intramuscularly at 5x10^10 or 1x10^11 viral particles, as a single shot or as two shots 56 days apart. Sequencing of the TCRbeta repertoire served to evaluate the specificity and breadth of SARS-CoV-2-reactive T cell receptors following Ad26.COV2.S vaccination. The TCR-sequenced set comprised approximately 32 samples: some 19 Ad26.COV2.S vaccine recipients, 5 placebo recipients and 8 SARS-CoV-2 convalescent individuals. Participants in the trial were split at random into five groups of five each, receiving low-dose or high-dose Ad26.COV2.S once or twice, or else placebo on both occasions. Investigators did not know the trial group allocation while performing experiments and assessing outcomes. The full study reports these points: After vaccination, spike-specific CD8+ and CD4+ T cell responses were reported to show substantial breadth. The study was not powered for comparison of responses between vaccine doses or regimens. The authors noted that total T cell responses may have been underestimated by the TCR breadth and depth analyses. Comparable non-spike TCR breadth was observed between vaccine and placebo recipients, consistent with only spike being contained in the vaccine. Ad26.COV2.S recipients had higher spike-specific TCR breadth than placebo recipients (P = 0.0014).

The rearrangement combines TRBV6-5 with TRBJ2-2; a tentative D match to TRBD1 spans 5 bases. Sequencing was performed on peripheral blood, taken in a trial of Ad26.COV2.S vaccine versus placebo. This receptor was obtained from a person between 18 and 65 years old who received the Ad26.COV2.S COVID-19 vaccine or a placebo. The CDR3 corresponds to CATSRAWTLTGELFF. Here is the DNA: TGTGCCACGAGCCGGGCTTGGACACTCACCGGGGAGCTGTTTTTT.